This TCR beta chain was sequenced in a study of blood T cell repertoires in COVID-19. Study-wide background: Sites across the United States, Italy and Spain contributed samples from acute and convalescent COVID-19.

Trimming shortened V by 0 bases and J by 3 bases, and 8 bases separated the two germline ends. The CDR3 has 14 residues. The germline CDR1 and CDR2 sequences are LNHDA and SQIVND (reference sequence). The assay was immunoSEQ multiplex PCR, and TCRdb's table has in-frame clones only and misses some. Altogether more than 200,000 clones are present, around 89% being singletons, with the ten largest covering 4.1%. Sequenced sample: PBMCs or T cells enriched from blood (not recorded which). The sequence derives from a young woman who had recovered from COVID-19. V gene TRBV19 combines with J gene TRBJ1-1; D is unclear. CDR3 amino acids: CASSIDRIYTEAFF. CDR3 bases: TGTGCCAGTAGTATAGACAGGATCTACACTGAAGCTTTCTTT.